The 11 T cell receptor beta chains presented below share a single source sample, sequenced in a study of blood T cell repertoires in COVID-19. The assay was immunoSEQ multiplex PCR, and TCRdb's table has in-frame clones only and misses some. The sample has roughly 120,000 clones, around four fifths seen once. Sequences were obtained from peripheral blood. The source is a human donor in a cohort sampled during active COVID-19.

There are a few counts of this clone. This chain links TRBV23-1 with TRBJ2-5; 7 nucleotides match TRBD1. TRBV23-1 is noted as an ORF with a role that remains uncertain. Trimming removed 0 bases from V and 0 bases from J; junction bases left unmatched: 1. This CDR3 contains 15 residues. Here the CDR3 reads CASSQSGGNQETQYF. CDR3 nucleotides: TGCGCCAGCAGTCAATCAGGGGGCAACCAAGAGACCCAGTACTTC.

CDR3 coding DNA: TGCAGCGTTCGCTCCGGGACAGGCCAGATTGGGGATACGCAGTATTTT. Amino acids: CSVRSGTGQIGDTQYF. The chain uses TRBV29-1 and TRBJ2-3; TRBD1 agrees at 8 bases. Germline CDR1 reads SQVTM; CDR2 reads ANQGSEA. J gave up 6 bases and V 5 bases, and 16 bases lay outside the gene matches. CDR3 length: 16 amino acids.

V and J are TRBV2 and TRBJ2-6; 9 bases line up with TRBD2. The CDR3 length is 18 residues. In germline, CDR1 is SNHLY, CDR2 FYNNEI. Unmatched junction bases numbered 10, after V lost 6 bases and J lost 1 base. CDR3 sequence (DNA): TGTGCCAGCAGGGAACTTAGCGGGGGATTTTCTGGGGCCAACGTCCTGACTTTC. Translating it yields CASRELSGGFSGANVLTF.

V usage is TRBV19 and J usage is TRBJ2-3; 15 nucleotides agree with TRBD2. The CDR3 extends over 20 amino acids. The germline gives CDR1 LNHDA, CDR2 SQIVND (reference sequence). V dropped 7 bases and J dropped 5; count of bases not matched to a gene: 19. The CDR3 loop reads CASTASSLNGLAGGIDTQYF. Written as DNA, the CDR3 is TGTGCCAGTACCGCTTCGTCCCTAAACGGACTAGCGGGGGGGATAGATACGCAGTATTTT.

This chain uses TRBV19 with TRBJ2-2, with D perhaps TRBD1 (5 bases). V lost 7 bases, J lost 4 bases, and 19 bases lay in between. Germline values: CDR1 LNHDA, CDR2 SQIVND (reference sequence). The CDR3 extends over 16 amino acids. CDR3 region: CASTMGRDRPTGELFF. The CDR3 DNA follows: TGTGCCAGTACAATGGGCCGCGACAGACCCACCGGGGAGCTGTTTTTT.

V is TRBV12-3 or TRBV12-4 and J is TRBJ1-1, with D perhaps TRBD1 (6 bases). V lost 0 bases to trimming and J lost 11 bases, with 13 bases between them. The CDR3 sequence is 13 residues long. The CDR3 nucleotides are TGTGCCAGCAGTTTAGCGGAGGACAGTACGGCTTTCTTT. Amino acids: CASSLAEDSTAFF.

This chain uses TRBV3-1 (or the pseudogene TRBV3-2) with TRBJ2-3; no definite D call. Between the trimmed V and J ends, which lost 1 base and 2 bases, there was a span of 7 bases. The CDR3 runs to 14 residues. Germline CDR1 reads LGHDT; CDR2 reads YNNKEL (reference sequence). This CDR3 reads CASSQAGSTDTQYF. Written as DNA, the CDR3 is TGTGCCAGCAGCCAAGCCGGGTCCACAGATACGCAGTATTTT.

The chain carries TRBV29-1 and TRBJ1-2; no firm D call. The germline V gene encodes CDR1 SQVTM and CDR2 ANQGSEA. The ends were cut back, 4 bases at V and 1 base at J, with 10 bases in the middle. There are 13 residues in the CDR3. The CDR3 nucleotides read TGCAGCGTTGTTACAGTGGATAACTATGGCTACACCTTC. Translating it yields CSVVTVDNYGYTF.

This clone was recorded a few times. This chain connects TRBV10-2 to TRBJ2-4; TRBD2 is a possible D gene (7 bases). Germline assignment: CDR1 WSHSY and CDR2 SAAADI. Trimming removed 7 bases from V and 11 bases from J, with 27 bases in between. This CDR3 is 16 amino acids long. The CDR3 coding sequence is TGCGCCAGCACCTCCGGCGGGGGCCCCTCCGACGGAGTTCAGTACTTC. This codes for CASTSGGGPSDGVQYF.

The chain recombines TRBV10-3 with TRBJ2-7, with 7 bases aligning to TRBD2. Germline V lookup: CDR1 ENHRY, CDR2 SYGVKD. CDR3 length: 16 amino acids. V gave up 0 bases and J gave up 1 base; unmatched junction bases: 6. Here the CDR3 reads CAISESAGGGSYEQYF. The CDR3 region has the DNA TGTGCCATCAGTGAGTCGGCGGGCGGGGGTTCCTACGAGCAGTACTTC.

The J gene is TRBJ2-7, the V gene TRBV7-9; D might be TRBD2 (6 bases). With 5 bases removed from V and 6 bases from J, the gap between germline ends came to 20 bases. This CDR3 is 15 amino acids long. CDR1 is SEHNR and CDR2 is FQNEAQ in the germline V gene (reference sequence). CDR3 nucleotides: TGTGCCAGCAGCCAACCCGGCGGGGTATCGGGCGAGCAGTACTTC. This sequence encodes CASSQPGGVSGEQYF.